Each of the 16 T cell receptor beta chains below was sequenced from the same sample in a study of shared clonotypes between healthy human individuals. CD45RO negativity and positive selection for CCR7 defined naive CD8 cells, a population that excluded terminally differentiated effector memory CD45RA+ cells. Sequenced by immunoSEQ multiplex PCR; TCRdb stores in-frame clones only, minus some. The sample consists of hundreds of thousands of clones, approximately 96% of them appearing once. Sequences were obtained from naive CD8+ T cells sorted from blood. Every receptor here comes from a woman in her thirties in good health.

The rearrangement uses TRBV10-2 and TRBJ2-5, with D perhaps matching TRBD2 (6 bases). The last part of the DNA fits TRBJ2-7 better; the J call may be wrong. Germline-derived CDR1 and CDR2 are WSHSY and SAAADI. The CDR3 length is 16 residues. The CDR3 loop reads CASSELVGTPNYEQYF. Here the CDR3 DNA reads TGCGCCAGCAGTGAGTTGGTAGGGACTCCTAACTACGAGCAGTACTTC.

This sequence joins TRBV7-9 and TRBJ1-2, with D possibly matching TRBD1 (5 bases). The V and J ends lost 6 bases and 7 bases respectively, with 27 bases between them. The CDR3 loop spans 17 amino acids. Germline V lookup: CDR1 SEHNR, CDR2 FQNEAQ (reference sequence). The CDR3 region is CASSHTMGVQGGSGYTF. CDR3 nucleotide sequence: TGTGCCAGCAGTCACACAATGGGAGTCCAGGGTGGAAGTGGCTACACCTTC.

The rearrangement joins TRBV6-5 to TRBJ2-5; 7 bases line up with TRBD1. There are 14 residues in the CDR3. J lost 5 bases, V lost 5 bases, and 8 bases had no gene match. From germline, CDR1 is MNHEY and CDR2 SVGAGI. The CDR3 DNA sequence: TGTGCCAGCAGTCGACAGGGCTTTATCGAGACCCAGTACTTC. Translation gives CASSRQGFIETQYF.

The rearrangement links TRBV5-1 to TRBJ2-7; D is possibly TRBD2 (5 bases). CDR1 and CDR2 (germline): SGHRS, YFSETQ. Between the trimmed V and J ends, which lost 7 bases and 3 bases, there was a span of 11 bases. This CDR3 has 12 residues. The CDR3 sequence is CASSNGGYEQYF. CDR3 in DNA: TGCGCCAGCTCAAATGGAGGCTACGAGCAGTACTTC. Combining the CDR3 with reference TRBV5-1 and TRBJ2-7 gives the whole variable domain KAGVTQTPRYLIKTRGQQVTLSCSPISGHRSVSWYQQTPGQGLQFLFEYFSETQRNKGNFPGRFSGRQFSNSRSEMNVSTLELGDSALYLCASSNGGYEQYFGPGTRLTVT.

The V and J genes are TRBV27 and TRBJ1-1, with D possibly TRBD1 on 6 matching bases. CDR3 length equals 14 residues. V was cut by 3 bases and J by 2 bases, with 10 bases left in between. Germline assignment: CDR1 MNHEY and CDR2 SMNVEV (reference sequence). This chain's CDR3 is CASSFQGFNTEAFF. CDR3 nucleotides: TGTGCCAGCAGTTTTCAGGGGTTTAACACTGAAGCTTTCTTT.

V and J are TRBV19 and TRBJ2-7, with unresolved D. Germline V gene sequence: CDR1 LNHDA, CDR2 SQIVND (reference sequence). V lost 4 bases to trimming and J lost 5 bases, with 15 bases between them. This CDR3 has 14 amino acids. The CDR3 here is CASSTRAAPHEQYF. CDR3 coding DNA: TGTGCCAGTAGTACCCGGGCCGCCCCCCACGAGCAGTACTTC.

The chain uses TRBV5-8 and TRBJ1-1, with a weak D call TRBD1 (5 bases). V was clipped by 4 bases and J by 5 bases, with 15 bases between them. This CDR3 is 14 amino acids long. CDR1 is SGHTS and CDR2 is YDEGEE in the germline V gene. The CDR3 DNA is TGTGCCAGCAGCCTCGGGGCGGTGGGGACTGAAGCTTTCTTT. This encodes CASSLGAVGTEAFF.

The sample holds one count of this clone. The CDR3 spells CASEGPYEQYF. The CDR3 nucleotides read TGTGCCAGTGAGGGCCCCTACGAGCAGTACTTC. This chain uses TRBV19 with TRBJ2-7; weak D call: TRBD2 (5 bases). Trimming removed 8 bases from V and 2 bases from J, with 7 bases in between. CDR3 length: 11 amino acids. CDR1 is LNHDA and CDR2 is SQIVND in the germline V gene (reference sequence).

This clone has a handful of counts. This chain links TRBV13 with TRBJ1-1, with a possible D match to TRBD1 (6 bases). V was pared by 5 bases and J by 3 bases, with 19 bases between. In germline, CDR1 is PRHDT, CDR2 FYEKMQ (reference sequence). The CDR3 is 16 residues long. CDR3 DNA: TGTGCCAGCAGCCCAATGGGGGCAGGGAGCGACACTGAAGCTTTCTTT. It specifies CASSPMGAGSDTEAFF.

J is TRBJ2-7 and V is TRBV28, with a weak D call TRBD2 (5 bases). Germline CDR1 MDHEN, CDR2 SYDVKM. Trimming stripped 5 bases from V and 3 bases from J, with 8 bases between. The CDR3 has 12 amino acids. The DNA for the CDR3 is TGTGCCAGCAGTCCCGGACTCTACGAGCAGTACTTC. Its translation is CASSPGLYEQYF.

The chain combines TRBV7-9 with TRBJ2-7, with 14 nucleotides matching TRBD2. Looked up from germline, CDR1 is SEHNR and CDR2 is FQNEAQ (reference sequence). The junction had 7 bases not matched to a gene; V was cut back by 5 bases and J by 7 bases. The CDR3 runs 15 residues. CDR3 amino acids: CASSPRLAGGVEQYF. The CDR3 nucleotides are TGTGCCAGCAGCCCCCGACTAGCGGGAGGGGTAGAGCAGTACTTC.

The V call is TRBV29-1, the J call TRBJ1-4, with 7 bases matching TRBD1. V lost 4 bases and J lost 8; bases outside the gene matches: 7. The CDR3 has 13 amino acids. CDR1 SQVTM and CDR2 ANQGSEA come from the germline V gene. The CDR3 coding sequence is TGCAGCGTTGGATCGACGACAGGGGAAAAACTGTTTTTT. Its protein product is CSVGSTTGEKLFF. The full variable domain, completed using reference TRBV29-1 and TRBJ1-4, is SAVISQKPSRDICQRGTSLTIQCQVDSQVTMMFWYRQQPGQSLTLIATANQGSEATYESGFVIDKFPISRPNLTFSTLTVSNMSPEDSSIYLCSVGSTTGEKLFFGSGTQLSVL.

The CDR3 protein is CASRISGTYNEQFF. The CDR3 nucleotides are TGTGCCAGCAGAATTAGCGGTACCTACAATGAGCAGTTCTTC. This rearrangement joins TRBV7-2 to TRBJ2-1; maybe TRBD2 (6 bases). Germline V CDR1 and CDR2: SGHTA, FQGNSA. The V and J ends lost 6 bases and 2 bases respectively, with 11 bases between them. This CDR3 has 14 residues.

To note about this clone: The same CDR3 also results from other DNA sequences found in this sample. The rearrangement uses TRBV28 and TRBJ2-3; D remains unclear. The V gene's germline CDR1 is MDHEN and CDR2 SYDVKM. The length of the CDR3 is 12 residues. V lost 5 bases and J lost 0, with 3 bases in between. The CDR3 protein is CASSPSTDTQYF. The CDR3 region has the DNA TGTGCCAGCAGTCCCAGCACAGATACGCAGTATTTT.

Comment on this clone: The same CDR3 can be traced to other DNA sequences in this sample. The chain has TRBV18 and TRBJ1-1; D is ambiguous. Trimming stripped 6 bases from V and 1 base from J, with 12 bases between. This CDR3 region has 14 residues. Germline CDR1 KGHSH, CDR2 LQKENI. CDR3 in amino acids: CASSPSGGNTEAFF. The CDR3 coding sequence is TGTGCCAGCTCGCCTTCCGGTGGGAACACTGAAGCTTTCTTT.

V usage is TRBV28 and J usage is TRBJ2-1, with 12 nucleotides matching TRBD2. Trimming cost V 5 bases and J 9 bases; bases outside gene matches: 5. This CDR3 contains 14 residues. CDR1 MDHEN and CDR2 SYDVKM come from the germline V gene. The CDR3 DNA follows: TGTGCCAGCAGTAAGACTAGCGGGAGTGCTGAGCAGTTCTTC. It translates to CASSKTSGSAEQFF.